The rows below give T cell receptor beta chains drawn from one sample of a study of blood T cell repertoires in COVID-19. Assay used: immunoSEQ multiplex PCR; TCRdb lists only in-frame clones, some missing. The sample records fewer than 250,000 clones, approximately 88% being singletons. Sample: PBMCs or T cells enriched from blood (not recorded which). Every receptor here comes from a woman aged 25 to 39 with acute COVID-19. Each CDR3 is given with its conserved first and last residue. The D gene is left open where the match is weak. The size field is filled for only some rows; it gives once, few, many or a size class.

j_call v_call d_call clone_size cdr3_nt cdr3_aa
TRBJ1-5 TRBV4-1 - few TGCGCCAGCAGCCAGTGGACAGAGGGCAATCAGCCCCAGCATTTT CASSQWTEGNQPQHF
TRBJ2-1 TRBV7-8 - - TGTGCCAGCAGCCCAGGACGCGGGGACTCCTACAATGAGCAGTTCTTC CASSPGRGDSYNEQFF
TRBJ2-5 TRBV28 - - TGTGCCAGCAGCTCCTCCCTTCCGACTGAGACCCAGTACTTC CASSSSLPTETQYF
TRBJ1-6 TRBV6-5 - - TGTGCCAGCAGTTACTCTGGGAAAGGGGCCCTCCACTTT CASSYSGKGALHF
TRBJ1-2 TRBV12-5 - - TGTGCTAGTGGTTTCCTCAGGGGCCTTTCCTATGGCTACACCTTC CASGFLRGLSYGYTF
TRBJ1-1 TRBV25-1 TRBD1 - TGTGCCAGCAGTGAATTTTTCAACAGGGGGGCTAACACTGAAGCTTTCTTT CASSEFFNRGANTEAFF
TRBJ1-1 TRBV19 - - TGTGCCAGTAGGGTAAGGAGGAACACTGAAGCTTTCTTT CASRVRRNTEAFF
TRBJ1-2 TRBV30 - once TGTGCCTGGACGTCAGGGTCTTATGGCTACACCTTC CAWTSGSYGYTF
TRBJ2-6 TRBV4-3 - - TGCGCCAGCAGCCAAGACACTAGCTCTGGGGCCAACGTCCTGACTTTC CASSQDTSSGANVLTF
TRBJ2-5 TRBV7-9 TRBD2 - TGTGCCAGCAGCCGGACTAGCGGGGGCGTTCAAGAGACCCAGTACTTC CASSRTSGGVQETQYF
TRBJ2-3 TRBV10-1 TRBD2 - TGCGCCAGCAGTGAGTTGACTAGCGGGGTAGCAGATACGCAGTATTTT CASSELTSGVADTQYF
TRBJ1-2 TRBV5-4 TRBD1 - TGTGCCAGCAGCCCGGAAGGGACAGGGGCAAGTAACTATGGCTACACCTTC CASSPEGTGASNYGYTF
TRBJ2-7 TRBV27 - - TGTGCCAGCAGAATTGGTGGGGCCCCCTACGAGCAGTACTTC CASRIGGAPYEQYF
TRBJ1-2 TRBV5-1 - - TGCGCCAGCAGCTTCAGGGGTATTAACTATGGCTACACCTTC CASSFRGINYGYTF
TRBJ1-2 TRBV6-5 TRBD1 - TGTGCCAGCAGTTACTCGACAGGGGCATCGGATGGCTACACCTTC CASSYSTGASDGYTF
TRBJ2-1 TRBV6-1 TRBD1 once TGTGCCAGCAGTGAAAGCGACAGGGTAGTCTTC CASSESDRVVF
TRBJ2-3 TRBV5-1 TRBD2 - TGCGCCAGCAGCACGGGGACTAGCGGGAAAATCACAGATACGCAGTATTTT CASSTGTSGKITDTQYF
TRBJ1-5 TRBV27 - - TGTGCCAGTCCGTTTCGGGACATCAAACATGGGGGCAATCAGCCCCAGCATTTT CASPFRDIKHGGNQPQHF
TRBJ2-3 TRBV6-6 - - TGTGCCAGCAGTTCTTCATCATCTAGAGATACGCAGTATTTT CASSSSSSRDTQYF
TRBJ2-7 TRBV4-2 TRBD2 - TGTGCCAGCAGCGCCGAGACTAGCATCAACTCCTACGAGCAGTACTTC CASSAETSINSYEQYF
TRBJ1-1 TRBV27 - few TGTGCCAGCAGTTTGACTCCATCGAACACTGAAGCTTTCTTT CASSLTPSNTEAFF
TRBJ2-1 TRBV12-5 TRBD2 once TGTGCTAGTGGTTGGACTAGCGGGGCTTCCTCCTACAATGAGCAGTTCTTC CASGWTSGASSYNEQFF